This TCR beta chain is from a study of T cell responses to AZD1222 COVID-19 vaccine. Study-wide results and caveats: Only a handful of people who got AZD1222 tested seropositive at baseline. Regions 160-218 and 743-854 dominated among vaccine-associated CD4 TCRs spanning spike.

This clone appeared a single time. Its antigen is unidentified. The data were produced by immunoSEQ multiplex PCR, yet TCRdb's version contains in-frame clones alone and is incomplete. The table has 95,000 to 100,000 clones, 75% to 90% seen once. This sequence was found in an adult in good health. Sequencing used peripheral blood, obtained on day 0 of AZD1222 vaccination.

Here the CDR3 reads CASSWTSGRTGELFF. The DNA for the CDR3 is TGTGCCAGCAGCTGGACTAGCGGGAGGACCGGGGAGCTGTTTTTT. The J gene is TRBJ2-2, the V gene TRBV7-2, with TRBD2 matching 14 bases. The CDR3 spans 15 residues. Germline values: CDR1 SGHTA, CDR2 FQGNSA. Losses at the gene ends were 4 bases for V and 5 bases for J; bases not matched to a gene: 0.